This is a list of T cell receptor beta chains from one sample in a study of CD8+ T cells in alopecia areata. TCRdb's table, derived via immunoSEQ multiplex PCR, lists solely in-frame clones and lacks some. The sample has around 60,000 clones, about 40% seen once. The material sequenced was NKG2D-low CD8+ T cells sorted from blood. The origin of the receptors is a human donor with alopecia areata. CDR3s include the opening cysteine and the closing phenylalanine or tryptophan. A D gene is named only where the DNA matches it firmly. Expanded clones get a size class; other rows say once, few or many, or leave the size out.

abundance	j_gene	d_gene	v_gene	CDR3aa	CDR3nt
NA	TRBJ2-1	NA	TRBV7-2	CASSFLRDTLSSYNEQFF	TGTGCCAGCAGCTTTCTCCGGGACACCCTGAGCTCCTACAATGAGCAGTTCTTC
NA	TRBJ2-5	NA	TRBV27	CASSLGGTQETQYF	TGTGCCAGCAGTTTAGGCGGGACACAAGAGACCCAGTACTTC
NA	TRBJ2-7	TRBD2	TRBV29-1	CSVGWRESSYEQYF	TGCAGCGTGGGGTGGCGGGAGAGTTCCTACGAGCAGTACTTC
NA	TRBJ1-6	NA	TRBV13	CASSPPEGRYSRSPLHF	TGTGCCAGCAGCCCCCCTGAGGGACGTTACTCTAGATCACCCCTCCACTTT
once	TRBJ2-1	NA	TRBV4-3	CASSQDRFQGRGNEQFF	TGCGCCAGCAGCCAAGATCGTTTTCAGGGGCGTGGGAATGAGCAGTTCTTC
NA	TRBJ2-7	NA	TRBV29-1	CSVVRDREGYEQYF	TGCAGCGTTGTGAGAGACAGGGAGGGCTACGAGCAGTACTTC
NA	TRBJ2-1	TRBD2	TRBV5-6	CASSLVYGRARNEQFF	TGTGCCAGCAGCTTGGTATACGGGAGGGCCAGGAATGAGCAGTTCTTC
NA	TRBJ2-5	TRBD1	TRBV7-8	CASSWGNDRGRETQYF	TGTGCCAGCAGCTGGGGAAACGACAGGGGGCGAGAGACCCAGTACTTC
NA	TRBJ2-7	NA	TRBV27	CASSFASSYEQYF	TGTGCCAGCAGTTTCGCCTCATCCTACGAGCAGTACTTC
NA	TRBJ2-7	NA	TRBV30	CAWSEGNKGPEQYF	TGTGCCTGGAGTGAGGGCAATAAGGGCCCCGAGCAGTACTTC
few	TRBJ2-7	NA	TRBV7-9	CASSQLGRSSYEQYF	TGTGCCAGCAGCCAGCTCGGGCGTAGCAGTTACGAGCAGTACTTC
once	TRBJ2-5	TRBD1	TRBV4-3	CASSADRSRETQYF	TGCGCCAGCAGCGCGGACAGGTCGCGAGAGACCCAGTACTTC
few	TRBJ1-2	NA	TRBV29-1	CSLSKGGSGYTF	TGCAGCCTTAGCAAGGGAGGATCTGGCTACACCTTC
few	TRBJ2-1	NA	TRBV7-9	CASSLSYGTKQGEQFF	TGTGCCAGCAGCTTAAGTTATGGGACCAAGCAAGGTGAGCAGTTCTTC
NA	TRBJ2-1	NA	TRBV7-9	CASGRDQQFF	TGTGCCAGCGGGAGAGATCAGCAGTTCTTC
few	TRBJ2-3	TRBD2	TRBV6-1	CASSEASWLAGTDTQYF	TGTGCCAGCAGTGAAGCCAGCTGGCTAGCGGGCACAGATACGCAGTATTTT
NA	TRBJ2-2	TRBD2	TRBV7-8	CASSFTEGSGLALMSGELFF	TGTGCCAGCAGCTTCACTGAGGGTAGCGGGCTTGCCCTAATGAGCGGGGAGCTGTTTTTT
NA	TRBJ2-3	TRBD1	TRBV7-2	CASSLPGDRATDTQYF	TGTGCCAGCAGCCTCCCCGGGGACAGGGCCACAGATACGCAGTATTTT
NA	TRBJ2-7	NA	TRBV6-1	CASSVGGAYEQYF	TGTGCCAGCAGTGTTGGAGGGGCCTACGAGCAGTACTTC
few	TRBJ2-1	NA	TRBV29-1	CSPFPVTLGASNEQFF	TGCAGCCCCTTTCCGGTTACGTTAGGGGCGAGCAATGAGCAGTTCTTC
NA	TRBJ2-7	TRBD2	TRBV29-1	CSVEDVAGESYEQYF	TGCAGCGTTGAAGACGTAGCGGGAGAGTCCTACGAGCAGTACTTC
few	TRBJ2-1	TRBD1	TRBV29-1	CSVDRGTGAYNEQFF	TGCAGCGTTGATCGCGGGACAGGAGCCTACAATGAGCAGTTCTTC
NA	TRBJ2-1	TRBD2	TRBV27	CASSLRLGLAGKVYNEQFF	TGTGCCAGCAGTTTACGCTTGGGACTAGCGGGAAAGGTCTACAATGAGCAGTTCTTC
once	TRBJ2-7	NA	TRBV4-3	CASSQDIGESSYEQYF	TGCGCCAGCAGCCAAGATATCGGGGAGAGCTCCTACGAGCAGTACTTC
once	TRBJ2-7	TRBD1	TRBV27	CASSLGQGGYEQYF	TGTGCCAGCAGTCTGGGACAGGGTGGCTACGAGCAGTACTTC